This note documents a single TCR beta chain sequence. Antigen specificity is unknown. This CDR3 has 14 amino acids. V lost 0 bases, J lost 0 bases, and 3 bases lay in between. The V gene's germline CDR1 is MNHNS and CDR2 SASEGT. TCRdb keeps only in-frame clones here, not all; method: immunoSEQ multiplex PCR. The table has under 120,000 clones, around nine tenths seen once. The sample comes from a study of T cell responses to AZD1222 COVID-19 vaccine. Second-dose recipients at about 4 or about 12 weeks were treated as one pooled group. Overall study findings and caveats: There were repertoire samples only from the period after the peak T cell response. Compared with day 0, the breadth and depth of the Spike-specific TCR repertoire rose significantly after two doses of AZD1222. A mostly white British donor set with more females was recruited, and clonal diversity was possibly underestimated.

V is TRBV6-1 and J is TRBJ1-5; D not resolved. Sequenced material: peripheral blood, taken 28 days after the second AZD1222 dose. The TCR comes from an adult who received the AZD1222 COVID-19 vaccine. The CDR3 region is CASSEAYSNQPQHF. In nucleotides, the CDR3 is TGTGCCAGCAGTGAAGCTTATAGCAATCAGCCCCAGCATTTT.